This T cell receptor beta chain appears in the sequencing data of a study of OX40 agonist ivuxolimab in advanced cancers. Looking at the study overall: Ivuxolimab was a fully human IgG2 agonistic monoclonal antibody targeting the costimulatory receptor OX40 (CD134). In the dose-escalation cohort, roughly 82% of patients were male, and the mean age was roughly 56 years with a range of roughly 23 to 90. Peripheral TCRbeta sequencing aimed to test whether ivuxolimab altered TCR sequence diversity and caused clonal T-cell expansion. Intravenous ivuxolimab was administered to patients every 2 weeks at six dose levels: 0.01, 0.1, 0.3, 1.5, 3 and 10 mg/kg. Partial responses occurred in three dose-escalation patients: two with cutaneous melanoma and one with hepatocellular carcinoma. The paper reports the monotherapy dose-escalation portion (N = 52 patients) of the phase I ivuxolimab trial. Of the roughly 52 dose-escalation patients, hepatocellular carcinoma was present in about 20, melanoma in some 15, renal cell carcinoma in 9 and head and neck cancer in 9. Prior anti-PD-1, anti-PD-L1 or anti-CTLA-4 therapy was permitted, and checkpoint inhibitors had been received by around 40% of dose-escalation patients. Broad study findings and their caveats: In the 0.1-3.0 mg/kg groups, partial responders were among the patients with the lowest normalized peripheral clonal expansion, particularly in CD8+ T cells. Antigen specificity was not determined for the clonally expanded peripheral T cells. After ivuxolimab, expanded clones were on average more numerous among CD8+ T cells than among CD4+ T cells. Low levels of normalized T-cell clonal expansion were also seen in some patients who did not respond. At doses of 0.1 to 3.0 mg/kg, clonal expansion of both CD4+ and CD8+ blood T cells was observed from baseline to week 6.

Notes on this clone: The target of this receptor is not known. Per-nucleotide qualities are absent, and no much larger clonotype sits a single base away.

The germline V gene (reference sequence) specifies GTSNPN as CDR1 and SVGIG as CDR2. Measured from the cysteine to the phenylalanine, the CDR3 is 13 residues long. Just the 39-base CDR3 DNA is kept, in frame starting at base 1. Trimming removed 0 bases from V and 3 bases from J, leaving 8 bases between the germline ends. Patients with a history of autoimmune disease or receiving systemic immunosuppression were excluded from the trial. Peripheral blood for TCR sequencing was collected from all dose cohorts at baseline, on cycle 4 day 1, and on cycle 7 day 1. Samples came from an open-label, multicenter, first-in-human phase I dose-escalation trial of ivuxolimab. Adults with locally advanced or metastatic head and neck squamous cell, hepatocellular, melanoma or renal cell carcinoma were enrolled in the trial. Before TCR sequencing, CD4+ T cells and CD8+ T cells were sorted from peripheral blood as separate populations.

Genomic DNA was isolated from the sorted cells so that the TCRbeta CDR3 region could be sequenced. The immunoSEQ Assay was used for sequencing of TCRbeta CDR3 regions. Held by TCRdb, this immuneACCESS table contains in-frame sequences only and omits some clones. Under half of the omission traces to an unresolved V gene where checked; the cause of the rest is unknown. The sample profile shows fewer than 35,000 clones; 81% of them were found once. The ten largest clonotypes hold about 20% of the sample. The TCR comes from an adult with an advanced solid tumor such as melanoma, head and neck, liver or kidney cancer. This chain joins TRBV30 to TRBJ1-1; the D gene remains uncertain. The material was CD4+ or CD8+ T cells sorted from blood, obtained in a trial of the OX40 agonist ivuxolimab. Here the CDR3 is given as CAWSVRVDTEAFF. The bases read TGTGCCTGGAGTGTTCGGGTGGACACTGAAGCTTTCTTT.